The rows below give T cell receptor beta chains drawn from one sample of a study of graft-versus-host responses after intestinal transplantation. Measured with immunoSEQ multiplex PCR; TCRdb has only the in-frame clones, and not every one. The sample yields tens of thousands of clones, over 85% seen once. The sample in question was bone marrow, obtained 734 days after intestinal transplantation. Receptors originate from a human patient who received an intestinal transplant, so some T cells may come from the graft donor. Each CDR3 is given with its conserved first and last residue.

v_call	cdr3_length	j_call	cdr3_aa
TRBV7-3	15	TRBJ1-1	CASSSSTGMNTEAFF
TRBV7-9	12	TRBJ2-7	CASTDGDYEQYF
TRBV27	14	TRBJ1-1	CASSIAQSDTEAFF
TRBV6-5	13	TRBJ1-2	CASSTDRGRIYTF
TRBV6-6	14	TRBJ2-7	CASTDGVADYEQYF
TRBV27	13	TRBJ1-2	CASRARGNYGYTF
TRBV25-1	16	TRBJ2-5	CASSVQAGGLQETQYF
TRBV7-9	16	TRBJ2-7	CASSLEAVAGAYEQYF
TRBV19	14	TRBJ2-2	CASTRDANTGELFF
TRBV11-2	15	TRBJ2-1	CASSLASGPYNEQFF
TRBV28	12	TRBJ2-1	CASSLWGDEQFF
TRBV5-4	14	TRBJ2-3	CASKNDLYGDTQYF
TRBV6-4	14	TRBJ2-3	CASSVGGPTDTQYF
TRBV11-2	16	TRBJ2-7	CASSLLGRDYSYEQYF
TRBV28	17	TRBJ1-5	CASSLVEGFARNQPQHF
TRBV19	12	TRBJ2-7	CASSTSPYEQYF
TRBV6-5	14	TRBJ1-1	CASTRQGRNTEAFF
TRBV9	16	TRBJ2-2	CASSPTEGPNTGELFF
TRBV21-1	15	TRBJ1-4	CASSKPGHGRCRLFF
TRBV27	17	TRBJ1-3	CASSLSIPGPSGNTIYF
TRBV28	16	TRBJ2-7	CASSFLAGARSYEQYF
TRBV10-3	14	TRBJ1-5	CAISEWDRDQPQHF
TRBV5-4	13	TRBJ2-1	CASSWGTHNEQFF
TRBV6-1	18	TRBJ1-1	CASSEDRQGGRSNTEAFF
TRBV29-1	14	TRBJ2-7	CSVLGTGGFDEQYF
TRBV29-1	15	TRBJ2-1	CSVEEVRQVHNEQFF
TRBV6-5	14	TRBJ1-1	CASSYPGTGQEAFF
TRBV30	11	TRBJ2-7	CAWSHSSMQYF
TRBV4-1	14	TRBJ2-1	CASRRHQGGNEQFF
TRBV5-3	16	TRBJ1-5	CARSLDRNFSNQPQHF
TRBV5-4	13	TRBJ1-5	CASSLAGSQPQHF
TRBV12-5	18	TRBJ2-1	CASGLAITTGDSYNEQFF
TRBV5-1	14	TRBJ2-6	CASGAGAGANVLTF
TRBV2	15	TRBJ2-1	CASSDPPSGGDEQFF
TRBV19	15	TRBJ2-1	CASFSSGGSYNEQFF
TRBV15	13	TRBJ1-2	CATSKGAVYGYTF
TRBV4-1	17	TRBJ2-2	CASSQERDRGWTGELFF
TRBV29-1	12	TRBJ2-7	CSGTGTAYEQYF
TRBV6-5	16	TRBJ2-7	CASSYDLGTGTYEQYF
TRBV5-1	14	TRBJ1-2	CASSLVPPRGGYTF
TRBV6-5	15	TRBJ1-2	CASSYPQQGGYGYTF